The 2 T cell receptor beta chains in this list originate from one sample, sequenced in a study of regulatory T cells in long-lasting Graves disease. Building the TCR beta libraries relied on iRepertoire HTBI primers, and CDR3 regions underwent Arm-PCR. Each CDR3 protein gets one entry after TCRdb re-called the multiplex PCR reads with MiXCR. The sample lists 550,000 to 600,000 distinct CDR3 sequences; around 15% were seen once. Time point of the sample: newly diagnosed GD, antithyroid drugs for less than 3 months. Researchers made the TCR library from RNA that was extracted from PBMCs. The same specimen was also included in a second study, on T cells in Graves' hyperthyroidism and ophthalmopathy.

The sample consisted of peripheral blood mononuclear cells (PBMCs), taken at new diagnosis, from a patient treated with antithyroid drugs. These receptor sequences come from a man aged 18 to 29 with Graves disease.

This clonotype was seen at least ten times. This chain uses TRBV7-8 with TRBJ2-3, with a possible D match to TRBD2 (5 bases). Germline CDR1 reads SGHVS; CDR2 reads FQNEAQ. The CDR3 has 16 amino acids. Deletions cut 1 base from V and 2 bases from J, with 13 bases between. In nucleotides, the CDR3 is TGTGCCAGCAGCTTAGGTCTAGCTACGTACACAGATACGCAGTATTTT. Encoded protein: CASSLGLATYTDTQYF.

In this sample, this clonotype turned up many times. The chain uses TRBV20-1 and TRBJ2-7; TRBD1 aligns across 7 bases. CDR1 and CDR2 from the germline V gene are DFQATT and SNEGSKA (reference sequence). There are 12 residues in the CDR3. The trim removed 7 bases at V and 3 bases at J, leaving 6 bases unmatched. For the CDR3, the DNA is TGCAGTGTCCTCAGACAGGGCTACGAGCAGTACTTC. Translated, it gives CSVLRQGYEQYF.